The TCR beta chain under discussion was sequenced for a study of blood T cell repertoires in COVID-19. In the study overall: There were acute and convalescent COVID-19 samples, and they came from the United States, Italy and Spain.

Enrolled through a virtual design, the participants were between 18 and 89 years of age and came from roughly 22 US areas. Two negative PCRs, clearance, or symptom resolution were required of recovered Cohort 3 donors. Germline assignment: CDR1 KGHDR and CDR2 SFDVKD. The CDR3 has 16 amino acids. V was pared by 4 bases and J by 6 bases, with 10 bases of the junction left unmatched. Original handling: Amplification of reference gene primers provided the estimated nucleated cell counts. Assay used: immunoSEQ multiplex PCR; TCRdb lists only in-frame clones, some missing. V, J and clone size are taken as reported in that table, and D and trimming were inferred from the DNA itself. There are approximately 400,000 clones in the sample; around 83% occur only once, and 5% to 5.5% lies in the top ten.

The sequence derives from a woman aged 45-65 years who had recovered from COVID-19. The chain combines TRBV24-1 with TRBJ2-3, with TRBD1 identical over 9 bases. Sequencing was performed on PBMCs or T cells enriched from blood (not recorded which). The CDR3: CATSEGGTGMWDTQYF. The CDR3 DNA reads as TGTGCCACCAGTGAGGGTGGGACAGGGATGTGGGATACGCAGTATTTT.